The TCR beta chain under discussion was sequenced for a study of blood T cells in healthy people across ages. General study points: Leaving the PBMCs unsorted stopped any conclusive comparison of naive versus antigen-experienced cells. TCR beta diversity, measured per million T cells, fell in a roughly linear way with age.

The germline V and J ends were trimmed by 3 bases and 12 bases, with 14 bases remaining between them. CDR1 is KGHDR and CDR2 is SFDVKD in the germline V gene. This CDR3 spans 13 amino acids. This clonotype was found a few times. Its specificity is not known. For the second PCR, which ran for 7 to 11 cycles, a sample-barcoded 5' primer and a J-beta primer mix were used. Every molecule of cDNA carried a tag from a template-switch adaptor with 12 random nucleotides. TCRdb re-derived calls from the 5' RACE reads in MiXCR, one entry per CDR3 protein. The table includes around 580,000 distinct CDR3 sequences, roughly 48% detected once.

The sequenced sample consisted of blood. This sequence joins TRBV24-1 and TRBJ2-1; D uncertain. The TCR originated in an elderly man in good health. CDR3 in amino acids: CATSDGVRDAQFF. The CDR3 region has the DNA TGTGCCACCAGTGATGGGGTTAGGGATGCGCAGTTCTTC.